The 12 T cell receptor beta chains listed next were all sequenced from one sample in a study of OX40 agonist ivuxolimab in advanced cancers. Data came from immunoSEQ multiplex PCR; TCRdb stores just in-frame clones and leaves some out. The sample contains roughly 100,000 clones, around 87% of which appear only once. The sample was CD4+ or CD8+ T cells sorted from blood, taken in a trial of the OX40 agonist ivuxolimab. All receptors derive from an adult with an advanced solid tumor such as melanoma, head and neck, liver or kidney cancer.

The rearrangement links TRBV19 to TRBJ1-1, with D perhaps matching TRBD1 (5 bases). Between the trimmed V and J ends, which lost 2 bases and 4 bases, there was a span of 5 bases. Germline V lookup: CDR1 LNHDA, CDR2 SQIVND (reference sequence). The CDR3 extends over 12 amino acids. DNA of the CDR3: TGTGCCAGTAGTATACAGGGCACTGAAGCTTTCTTT. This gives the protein CASSIQGTEAFF.

For the CDR3, the DNA is TGTGCCAGCAGTACCGGGGACAGCTATAACTATGGCTACACCTTC. The encoded protein is CASSTGDSYNYGYTF. The chain employs TRBV27 and TRBJ1-2; 7 bases agree with TRBD1. Germline CDR1 reads MNHEY; CDR2 reads SMNVEV (reference sequence). V was pared by 5 bases and J by 1 base, with 7 bases of the junction left unmatched. The CDR3 length is 15 residues.

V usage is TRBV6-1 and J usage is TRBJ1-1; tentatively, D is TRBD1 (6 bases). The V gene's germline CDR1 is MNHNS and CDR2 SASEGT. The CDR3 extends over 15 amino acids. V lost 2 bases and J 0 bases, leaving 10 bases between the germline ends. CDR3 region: CASSEYRAVNTEAFF. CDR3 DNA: TGTGCCAGCAGTGAATACAGGGCCGTGAACACTGAAGCTTTCTTT.

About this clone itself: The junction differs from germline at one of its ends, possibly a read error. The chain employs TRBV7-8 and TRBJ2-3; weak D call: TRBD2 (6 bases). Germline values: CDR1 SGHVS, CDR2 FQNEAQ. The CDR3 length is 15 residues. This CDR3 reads CASSLARGRTDTQYF. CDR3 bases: TGTGCCAGCAGCCTAGCGAGGGGACGCACAGATACGCAGTATTTT.

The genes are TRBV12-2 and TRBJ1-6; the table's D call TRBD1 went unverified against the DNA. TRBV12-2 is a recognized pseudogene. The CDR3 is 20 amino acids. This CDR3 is CASRLGGPGRGRDDNSPLHF. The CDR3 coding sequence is TGTGCAAGTCGCTTAGGGGGCCCTGGCAGGGGTCGGGATGATAATTCACCCCTCCACTTT.

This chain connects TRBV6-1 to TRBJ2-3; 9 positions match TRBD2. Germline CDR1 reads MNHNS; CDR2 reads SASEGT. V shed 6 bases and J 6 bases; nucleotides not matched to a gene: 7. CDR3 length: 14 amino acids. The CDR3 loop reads CASRRGGGSDTQYF. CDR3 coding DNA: TGTGCCAGCAGGCGGGGGGGCGGGTCGGATACGCAGTATTTT.

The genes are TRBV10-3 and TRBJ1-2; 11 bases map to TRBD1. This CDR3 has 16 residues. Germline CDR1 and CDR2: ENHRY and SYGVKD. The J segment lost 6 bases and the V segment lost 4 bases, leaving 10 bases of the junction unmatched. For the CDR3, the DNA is TGTGCCATCAGTGGATTCGGGACAGGGGGTTTAAATGGCTACACCTTC. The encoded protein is CAISGFGTGGLNGYTF.

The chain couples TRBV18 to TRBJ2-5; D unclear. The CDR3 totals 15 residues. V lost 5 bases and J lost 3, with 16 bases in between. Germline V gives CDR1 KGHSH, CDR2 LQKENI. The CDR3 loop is CASSSSGGTEETQYF. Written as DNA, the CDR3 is TGTGCCAGCTCATCGTCCGGCGGTACGGAAGAGACCCAGTACTTC.

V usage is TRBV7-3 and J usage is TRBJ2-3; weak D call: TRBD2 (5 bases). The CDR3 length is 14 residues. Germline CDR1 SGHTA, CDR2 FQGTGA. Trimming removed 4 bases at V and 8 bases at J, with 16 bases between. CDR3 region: CASSSRLSGSTQYF. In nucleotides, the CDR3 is TGTGCCAGCAGCTCTCGACTTTCGGGAAGTACGCAGTATTTT.

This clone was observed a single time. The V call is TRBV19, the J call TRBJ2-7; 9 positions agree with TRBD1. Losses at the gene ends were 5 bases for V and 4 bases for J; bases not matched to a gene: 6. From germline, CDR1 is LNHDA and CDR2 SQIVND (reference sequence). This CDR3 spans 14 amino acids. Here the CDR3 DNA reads TGTGCCAGTAGTTCTCAACAGGGGGCGTACGAGCAGTACTTC. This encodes CASSSQQGAYEQYF.

The CDR3 DNA follows: TGTGCCAGCAGTTTAGAGAATCCCAGGGGCGCATACGAGCAGTACTTC. This gives the protein CASSLENPRGAYEQYF. The V and J genes are TRBV27 and TRBJ2-7; D is possibly TRBD1 (6 bases). V lost 2 bases, J lost 4 bases, and 18 bases lay in between. The CDR3 spans 16 residues. Per germline, CDR1 MNHEY and CDR2 SMNVEV (reference sequence).

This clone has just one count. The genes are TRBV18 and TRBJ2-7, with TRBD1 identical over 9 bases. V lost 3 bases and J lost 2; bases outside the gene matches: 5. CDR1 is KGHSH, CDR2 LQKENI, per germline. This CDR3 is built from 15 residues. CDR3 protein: CASSPQGTGTYEQYF. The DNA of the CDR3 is TGTGCCAGCTCACCTCAAGGGACAGGGACCTACGAGCAGTACTTC. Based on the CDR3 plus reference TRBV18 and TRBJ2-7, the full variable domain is NAGVMQNPRHLVRRRGQEARLRCSPMKGHSHVYWYRQLPEEGLKFMVYLQKENIIDESGMPKERFSAEFPKEGPSILRIQQVVRGDSAAYFCASSPQGTGTYEQYFGPGTRLTVT.